These 21 T cell receptor beta chains originate from one sample sequenced in a study of shared clonotypes between healthy human individuals (dated by TCRdb to about 2020). The library came from the immunoSEQ multiplex PCR assay. TCRdb limited this immuneACCESS table to in-frame rearrangements with V and J called. A share of clones is missing; checked studies link under half to unresolved V genes, and the rest is unexplained. The sample profile shows more than 2 million clones; roughly 95% of them were found once. More than 0.1% of the sample goes to the ten largest clones. The specimen was naive CD4+ T cells sorted from blood. In the paper's terms, the cell subset or site label means: CD45RA+ positively selected. These receptor sequences come from a man younger than 35 in good health.

The V gene is TRBV7-9, the J gene TRBJ1-1; no clear D gene. Germline V gene sequence: CDR1 SEHNR, CDR2 FQNEAQ (reference sequence). CDR3 size: 12 residues. V was pared by 8 bases and J by 8 bases, with 15 bases between. The CDR3 DNA reads as TGTGCCAGCGGCCCCGGGGTCGGGGAAGCTTTCTTT. This translates into CASGPGVGEAFF.

The chain combines TRBV30 with TRBJ2-1; D ambiguous. Germline assignment: CDR1 GTSNPN and CDR2 SVGIG (reference sequence). The CDR3 is made up of 12 amino acids. Between the trimmed V and J ends, which lost 0 bases and 7 bases, there was a span of 7 bases. The CDR3 region has the DNA TGTGCCTGGAGTGTACCCCAGAATGAGCAGTTCTTC. Translated: CAWSVPQNEQFF.

V usage is TRBV28 and J usage is TRBJ2-7; D is ambiguous. The CDR3 consists of 14 residues. Trimming removed 2 bases from V and 1 base from J, with 9 bases in between. The germline gives CDR1 MDHEN, CDR2 SYDVKM. The CDR3 is CASSLLLGSYEQYF. In nucleotides, the CDR3 is TGTGCCAGCAGTTTACTTTTGGGTTCCTACGAGCAGTACTTC.

The chain links TRBV7-2 to TRBJ2-3, with D possibly TRBD2 on 7 matching bases. The CDR3 length is 14 residues. Per germline, CDR1 SGHTA and CDR2 FQGNSA. V was shortened by 8 bases and J by 5 bases, with 17 bases between the two germline ends. In DNA, the CDR3 is TGTGCCAGCCAAGGGGGGGTAACACTAGATACGCAGTATTTT. Amino acids: CASQGGVTLDTQYF.

CDR3 residues: CASIGGEGNQPQHF. CDR3 coding DNA: TGTGCCAGCATCGGGGGCGAAGGCAATCAGCCCCAGCATTTT. The genes are TRBV2 and TRBJ1-5; D is perhaps TRBD1 (6 bases). In germline, CDR1 is SNHLY, CDR2 FYNNEI. CDR3 size: 14 residues. Trimming shortened V by 7 bases and J by 2 bases, and 12 bases separated the two germline ends.

The rearrangement joins TRBV10-1 to TRBJ2-1; 11 nucleotides agree with TRBD1. The germline gives CDR1 WNHNN, CDR2 SYGVQD (reference sequence). This CDR3 comprises 14 residues. V lost 4 bases to trimming and J lost 12 bases; unmatched junction nucleotides: 8. CDR3 in DNA: TGCGCCAGCAGTGCTGGGACAGGGGGTCTGCGGCAGTTCTTC. Protein product: CASSAGTGGLRQFF.

J is TRBJ1-1 and V is TRBV18; 7 nucleotides match TRBD1. With 2 bases clipped from V and 0 bases from J, the junction kept 6 bases outside the gene matches. The germline gives CDR1 KGHSH, CDR2 LQKENI. The CDR3 is 16 residues long. CDR3 in DNA: TGTGCCAGCTCACCAGCCGGACAGGCTTTGAACACTGAAGCTTTCTTT. This codes for CASSPAGQALNTEAFF.

This sequence joins TRBV4-1 and TRBJ1-5; 12 bases map to TRBD1. Germline CDR1 reads MGHRA; CDR2 reads YSYEKL. Unmatched junction bases numbered 5, after V lost 0 bases and J lost 2 bases. The CDR3 sequence is 18 residues long. CDR3 sequence (DNA): TGCGCCAGCAGCCAAGACTCGGGACAGGGGGCGGGCAATCAGCCCCAGCATTTT. It translates to CASSQDSGQGAGNQPQHF.

CDR3 in DNA: TGTGCCTGGAAGCAGGGGACGAACACCGGGGAGCTGTTTTTT. Residues: CAWKQGTNTGELFF. The genes are TRBV30 and TRBJ2-2; a weak D match, TRBD1 (6 bases). This CDR3 is built from 14 residues. Germline CDR1 reads GTSNPN; CDR2 reads SVGIG (reference sequence). The V end lost 4 bases, the J end lost 0 bases, and 9 bases lay between the germline ends.

J is TRBJ1-2 and V is TRBV4-3; 7 nucleotides align to TRBD1. With 1 base clipped from V and 1 base from J, the junction kept 15 bases outside the gene matches. The CDR3 runs 19 residues. Germline loops: CDR1 LGHNA, CDR2 YSLEER. CDR3 nucleotide sequence: TGCGCCAGCAGCCAAGGCGCAGGGGGTCCTAACGAGATTAACTATGGCTACACCTTC. Translated: CASSQGAGGPNEINYGYTF.

The chain joins TRBV6-1 to TRBJ1-6; D is possibly TRBD1 (6 bases). The CDR3 length is 15 residues. V was clipped by 10 bases and J by 0 bases, with 13 bases between them. Germline CDR1 and CDR2: MNHNS and SASEGT. CDR3 loop: CAIEGGSSYNSPLHF. For the CDR3, the DNA is TGTGCCATCGAAGGGGGGAGCTCCTATAATTCACCCCTCCACTTT.

In its sample, this clone was seen once. This chain connects TRBV6-6 to TRBJ1-6; no firm D call. This CDR3 contains 13 residues. CDR1 MNHNY and CDR2 SVGAGI come from the germline V gene (reference sequence). Trimming took 3 bases from V and 5 from J, leaving 5 bases between them. The CDR3 here is CASSYLNNSPLHF. As DNA, the CDR3 is TGTGCCAGCAGTTATTTAAATAATTCACCCCTCCACTTT.

This chain joins TRBV5-1 and TRBJ2-7, with D hard to call. This CDR3 comprises 15 residues. In germline, CDR1 is SGHRS, CDR2 YFSETQ. V was shortened by 4 bases and J by 1 base, with 15 bases between the two germline ends. CDR3 loop: CASSPIQDGSYEQYF. The CDR3 DNA reads TGCGCCAGCAGCCCGATTCAAGACGGTTCCTACGAGCAGTACTTC.

The chain is built from TRBV5-1 and TRBJ2-5; D may be TRBD1 or TRBD2 (6 bases each). The CDR3 covers 15 residues. The V gene lost 4 bases and the J gene lost 5 bases, with 18 bases spanning the gap. Germline CDR1 and CDR2: SGHRS and YFSETQ. DNA of the CDR3: TGCGCCAGCAGCCTCCCAGACGGGGGCCGGGAGACCCAGTACTTC. The encoded protein is CASSLPDGGRETQYF.

Notes on this clone: Other nucleotide sequences from this sample produce the same CDR3. The chain links TRBV5-4 to TRBJ1-1; 7 nucleotides align to TRBD1. Trimming at V came to 3 bases and at J to 0 bases, leaving 2 bases not matched to a gene. This CDR3 has 14 residues. From germline, CDR1 is SGHNT and CDR2 YYREEE (reference sequence). The CDR3 loop is CASSSGQMNTEAFF. In DNA, the CDR3 is TGTGCCAGCAGCTCGGGACAGATGAACACTGAAGCTTTCTTT.

The chain has TRBV6-5 and TRBJ1-2, with TRBD1 as a possible D gene (5 bases). Germline V gene data show CDR1 as MNHEY and CDR2 as SVGAGI. V lost 8 bases to trimming and J lost 8 bases, with 18 bases between them. The CDR3 loop spans 13 amino acids. This CDR3 reads CASLGQQRGGYTF. CDR3 DNA sequence: TGTGCCAGCTTGGGGCAGCAGAGAGGGGGCTACACCTTC.

The chain joins TRBV5-1 to TRBJ1-2, with 12 bases that match TRBD1. Germline trimming cut 8 bases from V and 0 bases from J; bases unmatched to any gene: 8. Germline V gene sequence: CDR1 SGHRS, CDR2 YFSETQ. This CDR3 has 16 amino acids. The CDR3 nucleotides read TGCGCCAGTAACCTGGGACAGGGGGCTTCTAACTATGGCTACACCTTC. Its translation is CASNLGQGASNYGYTF.

The gene calls are TRBV11-2 and TRBJ2-5, with TRBD2 matching over 8 bases. Per the germline V gene, CDR1 is SGHAT and CDR2 is FQNNGV. CDR3 length: 14 amino acids. The junction had 10 bases not matched to a gene; V was cut back by 8 bases and J by 5 bases. CDR3: CASQPAGGGETQYF. DNA of the CDR3: TGTGCCAGCCAACCGGCGGGGGGCGGGGAGACCCAGTACTTC.

The chain links TRBV5-4 to TRBJ2-7; D possibly corresponds to TRBD1 (6 bases). Germline V gives CDR1 SGHNT, CDR2 YYREEE (reference sequence). V gave up 5 bases and J gave up 1 base, with 16 bases separating them. This CDR3 spans 15 amino acids. The CDR3 reads CASSTDSFVSYEQYF. CDR3 nucleotides: TGTGCCAGCAGTACGGACAGTTTTGTTTCCTACGAGCAGTACTTC.

The chain is built from TRBV19 and TRBJ2-1; D is unclear. The CDR3 spans 15 residues. The germline V and J ends were trimmed by 3 bases and 6 bases, with 15 bases remaining between them. The germline V gene encodes CDR1 LNHDA and CDR2 SQIVND (reference sequence). The CDR3 protein is CASSMAFLVRNEQFF. The DNA of the CDR3 is TGTGCCAGTAGTATGGCTTTTCTGGTGCGCAATGAGCAGTTCTTC.

Comments on this clone: At the DNA level, this CDR3 is encoded by other sequences in the same sample as well. The gene calls are TRBV2 and TRBJ2-7, with D uncertain. CDR3 length equals 12 residues. Germline V gene data show CDR1 as SNHLY and CDR2 as FYNNEI. V gave up 1 base and J gave up 4 bases, with 5 bases separating them. The CDR3 here is CASSEDGYEQYF. CDR3 DNA: TGTGCCAGCAGTGAAGACGGATACGAGCAGTACTTC.